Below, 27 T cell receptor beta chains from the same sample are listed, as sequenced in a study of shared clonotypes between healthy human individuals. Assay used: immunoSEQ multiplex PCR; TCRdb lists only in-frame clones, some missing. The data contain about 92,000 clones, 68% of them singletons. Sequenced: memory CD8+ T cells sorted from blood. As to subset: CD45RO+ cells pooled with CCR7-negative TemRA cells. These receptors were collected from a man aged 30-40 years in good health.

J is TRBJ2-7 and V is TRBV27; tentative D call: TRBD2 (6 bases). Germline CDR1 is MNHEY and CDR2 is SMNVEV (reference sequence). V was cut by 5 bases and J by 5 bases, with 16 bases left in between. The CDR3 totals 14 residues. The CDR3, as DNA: TGTGCCAGCAGTCCCAGACTTGCGGGGCACGAGCAGTACTTC. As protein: CASSPRLAGHEQYF.

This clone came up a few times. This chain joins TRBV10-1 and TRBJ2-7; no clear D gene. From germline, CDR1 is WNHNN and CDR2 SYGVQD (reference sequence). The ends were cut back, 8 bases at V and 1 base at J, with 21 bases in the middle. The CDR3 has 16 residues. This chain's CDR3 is CASQCGHQAPSYEQYF. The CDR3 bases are TGCGCCAGCCAGTGTGGCCACCAGGCTCCTTCCTACGAGCAGTACTTC.

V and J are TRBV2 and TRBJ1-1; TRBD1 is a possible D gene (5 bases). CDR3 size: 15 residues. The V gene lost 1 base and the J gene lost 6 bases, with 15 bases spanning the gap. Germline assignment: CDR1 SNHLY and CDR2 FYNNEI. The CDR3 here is CASSEGNRGRAEAFF. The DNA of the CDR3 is TGTGCCAGCAGTGAAGGGAATAGGGGAAGGGCTGAAGCTTTCTTT.

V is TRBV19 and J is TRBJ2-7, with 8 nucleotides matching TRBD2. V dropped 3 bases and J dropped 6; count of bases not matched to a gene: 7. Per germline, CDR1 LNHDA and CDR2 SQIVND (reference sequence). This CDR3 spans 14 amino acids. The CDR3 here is CASSIGGLASEQYF. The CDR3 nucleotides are TGTGCCAGTAGTATTGGAGGACTAGCATCCGAGCAGTACTTC.

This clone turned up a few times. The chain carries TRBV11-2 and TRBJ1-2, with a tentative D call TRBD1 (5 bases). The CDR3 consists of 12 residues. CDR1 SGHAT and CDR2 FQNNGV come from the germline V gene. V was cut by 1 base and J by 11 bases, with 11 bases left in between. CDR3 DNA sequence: TGTGCCAGCAGCTTAGGGGACGGCGAGTACACCTTC. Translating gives CASSLGDGEYTF.

The CDR3 sequence: CASSLIAGGLAVNEQFF. The DNA of the CDR3 is TGTGCCAGCAGTTTAATTGCCGGAGGACTAGCGGTCAATGAGCAGTTCTTC. The chain uses TRBV27 and TRBJ2-1; 10 bases map to TRBD2. Per germline, CDR1 MNHEY and CDR2 SMNVEV (reference sequence). V trimming: 2 bases; J trimming: 6 bases; junction bases outside the gene matches: 10. There are 17 residues in the CDR3.

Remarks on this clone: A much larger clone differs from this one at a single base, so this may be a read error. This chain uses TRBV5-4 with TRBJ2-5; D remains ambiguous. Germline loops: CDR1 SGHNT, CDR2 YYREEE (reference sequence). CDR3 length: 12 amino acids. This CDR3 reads CAGSNEQETQYF. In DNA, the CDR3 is TGTGCCGGCAGCAACGAACAAGAGACCCAGTACTTC.

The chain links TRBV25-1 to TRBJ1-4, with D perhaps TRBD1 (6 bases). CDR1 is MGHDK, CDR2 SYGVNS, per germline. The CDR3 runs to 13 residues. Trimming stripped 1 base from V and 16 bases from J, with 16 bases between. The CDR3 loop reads CASSESNREKEFF. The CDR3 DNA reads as TGTGCCAGCAGTGAATCAAACAGGGAAAAGGAGTTTTTT.

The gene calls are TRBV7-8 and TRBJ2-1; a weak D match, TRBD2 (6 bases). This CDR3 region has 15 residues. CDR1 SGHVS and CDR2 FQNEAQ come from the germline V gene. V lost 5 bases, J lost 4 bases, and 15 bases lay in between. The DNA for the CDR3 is TGTGCCAGCAGCCTTCCAGCGGGCCCTTACAATGAGCAGTTCTTC. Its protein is CASSLPAGPYNEQFF.

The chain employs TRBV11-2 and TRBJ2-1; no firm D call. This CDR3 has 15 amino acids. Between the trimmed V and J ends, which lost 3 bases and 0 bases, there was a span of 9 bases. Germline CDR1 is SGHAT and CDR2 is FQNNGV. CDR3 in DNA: TGTGCCAGCAGCTTGGTCCGGAGCTCCTACAATGAGCAGTTCTTC. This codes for CASSLVRSSYNEQFF.

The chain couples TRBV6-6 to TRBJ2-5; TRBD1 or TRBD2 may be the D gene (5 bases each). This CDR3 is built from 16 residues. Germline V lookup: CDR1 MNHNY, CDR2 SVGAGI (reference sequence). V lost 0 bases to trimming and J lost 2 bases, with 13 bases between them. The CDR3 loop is CASSYSREGGQETQYF. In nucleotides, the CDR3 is TGTGCCAGCAGTTACTCCAGGGAAGGAGGTCAAGAGACCCAGTACTTC.

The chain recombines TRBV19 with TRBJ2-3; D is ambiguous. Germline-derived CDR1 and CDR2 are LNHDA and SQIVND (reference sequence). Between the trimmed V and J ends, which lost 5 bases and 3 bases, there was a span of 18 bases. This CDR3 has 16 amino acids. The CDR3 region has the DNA TGTGCCAGTAGTGCCCGTGTCTCCTGGGGAACAGATACGCAGTATTTT. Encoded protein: CASSARVSWGTDTQYF.

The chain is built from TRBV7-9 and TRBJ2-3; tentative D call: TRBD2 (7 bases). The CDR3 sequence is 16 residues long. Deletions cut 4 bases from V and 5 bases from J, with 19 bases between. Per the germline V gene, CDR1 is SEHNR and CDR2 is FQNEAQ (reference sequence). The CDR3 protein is CASSSTGGRERDTQYF. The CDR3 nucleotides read TGTGCCAGCAGCTCCACCGGGGGGCGGGAGCGAGATACGCAGTATTTT.

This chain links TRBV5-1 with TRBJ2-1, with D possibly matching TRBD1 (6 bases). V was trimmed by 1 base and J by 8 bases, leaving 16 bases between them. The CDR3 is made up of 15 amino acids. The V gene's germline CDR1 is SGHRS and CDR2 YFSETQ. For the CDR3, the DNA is TGCGCCAGCAGCTTGCAGGGGTTCGATTCCCATGAGCAGTTCTTC. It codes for CASSLQGFDSHEQFF.

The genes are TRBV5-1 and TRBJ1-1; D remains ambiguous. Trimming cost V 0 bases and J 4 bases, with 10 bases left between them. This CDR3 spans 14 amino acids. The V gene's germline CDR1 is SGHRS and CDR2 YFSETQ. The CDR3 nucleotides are TGCGCCAGCAGCTTGGCCGCAGAGACCACTGAAGCTTTCTTT. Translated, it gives CASSLAAETTEAFF.

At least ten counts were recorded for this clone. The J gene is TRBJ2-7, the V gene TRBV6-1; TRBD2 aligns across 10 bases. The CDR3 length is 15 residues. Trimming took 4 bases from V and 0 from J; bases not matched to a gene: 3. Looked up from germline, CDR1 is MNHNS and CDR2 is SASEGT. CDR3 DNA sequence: TGTGCCAGCAGTGGTCTAGCGGGAGACTCCTACGAGCAGTACTTC. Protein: CASSGLAGDSYEQYF.

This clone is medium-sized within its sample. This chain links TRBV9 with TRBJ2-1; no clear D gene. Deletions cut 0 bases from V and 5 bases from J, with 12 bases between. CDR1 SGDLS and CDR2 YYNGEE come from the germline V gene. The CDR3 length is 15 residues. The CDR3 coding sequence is TGTGCCAGCAGCGTAGAGAAAAACGCAAACAATGAGCAGTTCTTC. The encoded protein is CASSVEKNANNEQFF. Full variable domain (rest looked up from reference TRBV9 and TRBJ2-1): DSGVTQTPKHLITATGQRVTLRCSPRSGDLSVYWYQQSLDQGLQFLIQYYNGEERAKGNILERFSAQQFPDLHSELNLSSLELGDSALYFCASSVEKNANNEQFFGPGTRLTVL.

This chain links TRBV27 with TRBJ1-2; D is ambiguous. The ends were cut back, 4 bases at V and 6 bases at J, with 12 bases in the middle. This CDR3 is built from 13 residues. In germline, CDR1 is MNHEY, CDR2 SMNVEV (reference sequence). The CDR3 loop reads CASSSTTGDGYTF. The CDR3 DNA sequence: TGTGCCAGCAGTTCCACCACTGGGGATGGCTACACCTTC.

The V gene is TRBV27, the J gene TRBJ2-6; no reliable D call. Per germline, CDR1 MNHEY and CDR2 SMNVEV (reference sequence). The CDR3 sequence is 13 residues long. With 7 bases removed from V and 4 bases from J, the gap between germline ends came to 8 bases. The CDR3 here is CASTYSGANVLTF. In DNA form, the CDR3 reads TGTGCCAGCACCTATTCCGGGGCCAACGTCCTGACTTTC.

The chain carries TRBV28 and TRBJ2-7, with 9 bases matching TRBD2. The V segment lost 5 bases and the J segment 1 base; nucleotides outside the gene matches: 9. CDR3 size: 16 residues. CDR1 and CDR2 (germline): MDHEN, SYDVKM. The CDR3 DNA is TGTGCCAGCAGTCTATTAGCGGGAGAACGGTCCTACGAGCAGTACTTC. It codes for CASSLLAGERSYEQYF.

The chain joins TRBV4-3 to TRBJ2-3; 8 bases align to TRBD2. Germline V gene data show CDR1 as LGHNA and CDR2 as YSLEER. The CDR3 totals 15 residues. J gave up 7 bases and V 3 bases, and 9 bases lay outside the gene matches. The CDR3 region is CASSQDATSVYTQYF. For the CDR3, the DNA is TGCGCCAGCAGCCAGGACGCGACTAGCGTATATACGCAGTATTTT.

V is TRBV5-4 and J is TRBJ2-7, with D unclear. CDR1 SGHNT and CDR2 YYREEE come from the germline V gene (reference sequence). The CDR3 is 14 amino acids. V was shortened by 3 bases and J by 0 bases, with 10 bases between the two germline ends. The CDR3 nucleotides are TGTGCCAGCAGCTCGGACGTGAGCTCCTACGAGCAGTACTTC. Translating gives CASSSDVSSYEQYF.

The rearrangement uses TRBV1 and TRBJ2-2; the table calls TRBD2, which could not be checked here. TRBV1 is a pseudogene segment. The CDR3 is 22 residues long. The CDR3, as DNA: TGCACCAGCAGCCAAGTGCCGGGACTAGCGGGCCTCGTGCCGATAAACACCGGGGAGCTGTTTTTT. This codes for CTSSQVPGLAGLVPINTGELFF.

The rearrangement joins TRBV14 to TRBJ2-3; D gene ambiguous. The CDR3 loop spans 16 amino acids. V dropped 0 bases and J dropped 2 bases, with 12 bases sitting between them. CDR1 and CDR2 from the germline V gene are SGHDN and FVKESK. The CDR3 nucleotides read TGTGCCAGCAGCCAAGATTTACCGGGTATCACAGATACGCAGTATTTT. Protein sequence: CASSQDLPGITDTQYF.

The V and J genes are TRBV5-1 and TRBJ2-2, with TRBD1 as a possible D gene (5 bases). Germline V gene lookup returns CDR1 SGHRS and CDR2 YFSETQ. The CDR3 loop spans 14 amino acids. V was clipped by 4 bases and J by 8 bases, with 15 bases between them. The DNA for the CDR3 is TGCGCCAGCAGCATATCTTCAGGGTTTGGGGAGCTGTTTTTT. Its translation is CASSISSGFGELFF.

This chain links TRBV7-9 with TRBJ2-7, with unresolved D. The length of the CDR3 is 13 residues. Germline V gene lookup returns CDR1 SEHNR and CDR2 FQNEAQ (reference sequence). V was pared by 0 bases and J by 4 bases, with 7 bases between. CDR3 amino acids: CASSLASMYEQYF. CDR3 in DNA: TGTGCCAGCAGCTTAGCGAGTATGTACGAGCAGTACTTC.

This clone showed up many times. Here the CDR3 reads CASSPQGTEAFF. The CDR3 DNA sequence: TGCGCCAGCAGCCCACAGGGAACTGAAGCTTTCTTT. The V and J genes are TRBV4-3 and TRBJ1-1, with D maybe TRBD1 (6 bases). Trimming took 4 bases from V and 5 from J, leaving 8 bases between them. From germline, CDR1 is LGHNA and CDR2 YSLEER. The CDR3 sequence is 12 residues long.